This T cell receptor beta chain was found in a study of spatial heterogeneity in lung cancer. MiXCR, applied by TCRdb to the 5' RACE reads, yields one record per CDR3 protein. Among roughly 70,000 distinct CDR3 sequences, around 9.3% were seen once, and the ten largest hold approximately 2%. The CDR3 is 13 residues long. Trimming took 3 bases from V and 0 from J, leaving 4 bases between them. CDR1 is SGHTA, CDR2 FQGTGA, per germline. This clonotype was counted ten times or more. The time point is: blood at routine non-recurrence follow-up after resection. Whole RNA came from tumor, nontumor lung or frozen PBMC and was sequenced without being sorted.

The sequence was obtained from a female donor with early-stage non-small cell lung cancer. The chain recombines TRBV7-3 with TRBJ2-3, with no clear D. Material: PBMCs, obtained at follow-up. Here the CDR3 reads CASSFPSTDTQYF. The CDR3, as DNA: TGTGCCAGCAGCTTCCCTAGCACAGATACGCAGTATTTT.